Below, 25 T cell receptor beta chains from the same sample are listed, as sequenced in a study of OX40 agonist ivuxolimab in advanced cancers. The assay was immunoSEQ multiplex PCR, and TCRdb's table has in-frame clones only and misses some. This table has roughly 61,000 clones, roughly 85% appearing once. The sequencing here drew on CD4+ or CD8+ T cells sorted from blood, taken in a trial of the OX40 agonist ivuxolimab. Receptor source: an adult with an advanced solid tumor such as melanoma, head and neck, liver or kidney cancer.

The chain is built from TRBV6-4 and TRBJ2-2; TRBD1 might be the D (6 bases). Germline V gene data show CDR1 as MRHNA and CDR2 as SNTAGT. Trimming left V 9 bases short and J 6 bases short, with 11 bases between. The CDR3 runs to 12 residues. CDR3 bases: TGTGCCAGTAGCCAGGGGTCCGGGGAGCTGTTTTTT. Translating it yields CASSQGSGELFF.

This clone was picked up one time. The chain recombines TRBV19 with TRBJ1-3; possible D gene TRBD1, 6 bases. Per the germline V gene, CDR1 is LNHDA and CDR2 is SQIVND (reference sequence). The CDR3 totals 15 residues. Trimming cost V 7 bases and J 2 bases, with 15 bases left between them. The CDR3 sequence is CASTKGTGTGNTIYF. The CDR3 bases are TGTGCCAGTACTAAGGGAACAGGGACTGGAAACACCATATATTTT.

The chain has TRBV11-2 and TRBJ2-3, with 10 positions matching TRBD2. Germline values: CDR1 SGHAT, CDR2 FQNNGV. CDR3 length: 13 residues. Trimming took 4 bases from V and 9 from J; bases not matched to a gene: 4. CDR3 DNA: TGTGCCAGCAGCTCGGGACTAGCGCGGACGCAGTATTTT. Translation gives CASSSGLARTQYF.

The rearrangement uses TRBV9 and TRBJ1-1, with 8 bases fitting TRBD1. J was trimmed by 1 base and V by 2 bases; bases with no gene match: 7. The germline V gene encodes CDR1 SGDLS and CDR2 YYNGEE. The CDR3 runs to 16 residues. CDR3 in DNA: TGTGCCAGCAGCGTGCAGGGGGCGCGGGGGAACACTGAAGCTTTCTTT. Its protein product is CASSVQGARGNTEAFF.

About this clone: At one end the junction does not follow the germline gene, possibly because of a read error. The chain combines TRBV9 with TRBJ1-2, with TRBD1 matching 8 bases. The CDR3 is made up of 14 amino acids. In germline, CDR1 is SGDLS, CDR2 YYNGEE. CDR3 sequence (DNA): TGTGCCAGCACCGTACCAGGGGGCGCAGGAGGCTACACCTTC. Its translation: CASTVPGGAGGYTF.

The chain carries TRBV6-5 and TRBJ1-6, with D tentatively TRBD1 (6 bases). CDR3 length: 15 residues. Germline V gives CDR1 MNHEY, CDR2 SVGAGI. Trimming took 7 bases from V and 2 from J, leaving 12 bases between them. The CDR3 sequence: CASMGARTYNSPLHF. In nucleotides, the CDR3 is TGTGCCAGCATGGGGGCGCGGACCTATAATTCACCCCTCCACTTT.

This chain connects TRBV5-8 to TRBJ2-5, with D possibly matching TRBD1 (6 bases). Trimming removed 4 bases from V and 5 bases from J, with 15 bases in between. Germline CDR1 reads SGHTS; CDR2 reads YDEGEE. This CDR3 is 14 amino acids long. The chain's CDR3 is CASSQTGQSETQYF. The CDR3 nucleotides read TGTGCCAGCAGCCAAACAGGACAGTCCGAGACCCAGTACTTC.

The chain employs TRBV12-5 and TRBJ1-2; D remains ambiguous. The CDR3 is 12 residues long. V lost 4 bases and J lost 7, with 10 bases in between. The germline V gene has CDR1 LGHNT and CDR2 FRNRAP. The CDR3 DNA reads TGTGCTAGTGGTTCTCCGCTAGGTGGCTACACCTTC. Translation: CASGSPLGGYTF.

The CDR3 loop reads CASSIGGPRGRDTEAFF. The CDR3 DNA follows: TGTGCCAGCAGCATCGGGGGGCCCCGTGGACGAGACACTGAAGCTTTCTTT. The chain employs TRBV7-8 and TRBJ1-1; D is perhaps TRBD1 (6 bases). V dropped 5 bases and J dropped 3 bases, with 22 bases sitting between them. The CDR3 is made up of 17 amino acids. Germline V gives CDR1 SGHVS, CDR2 FQNEAQ.

V gene TRBV29-1 combines with J gene TRBJ1-2; TRBD1 is a possible D gene (5 bases). V was shortened by 7 bases and J by 8 bases, with 14 bases between the two germline ends. Looked up from germline, CDR1 is SQVTM and CDR2 is ANQGSEA. The CDR3 consists of 11 residues. This chain's CDR3 is CSDATGVGYTF. The DNA for the CDR3 is TGCAGCGATGCAACAGGAGTGGGCTACACCTTC.

The V gene is TRBV6-1, the J gene TRBJ1-3; no definite D call. The CDR3 spans 15 residues. CDR1 is MNHNS, CDR2 SASEGT, per germline. V was clipped by 4 bases and J by 0 bases, with 10 bases between them. Here the CDR3 DNA reads TGTGCCAGCAGTGTCCCAGGACCCTCTGGAAACACCATATATTTT. As protein: CASSVPGPSGNTIYF.

V is TRBV19 and J is TRBJ2-3, with 8 bases that match TRBD2. J lost 5 bases, V lost 6 bases, and 10 bases had no gene match. This CDR3 is 15 amino acids long. CDR1 and CDR2 from the germline V gene are LNHDA and SQIVND (reference sequence). DNA for the CDR3: TGTGCCAGTAGCCGGGAGGGGGGGGCGTTAGATACGCAGTATTTT. It codes for CASSREGGALDTQYF.

CDR3 amino acids: CASSLGVSGQYF. CDR3 bases: TGTGCCAGCAGTCTCGGGGTATCGGGGCAGTATTTT. The chain combines TRBV2 with TRBJ2-3; possibly TRBD2 for D (5 bases). Between the trimmed V and J ends, which lost 5 bases and 11 bases, there was a span of 14 bases. The CDR3 covers 12 residues. Germline V gene lookup returns CDR1 SNHLY and CDR2 FYNNEI. Full variable domain (missing parts from reference TRBV2 and TRBJ2-3): EPEVTQTPSHQVTQMGQEVILRCVPISNHLYFYWYRQILGQKVEFLVSFYNNEISEKSEIFDDQFSVERPDGSNFTLKIRSTKLEDSAMYFCASSLGVSGQYFGPGTRLTVL.

The chain has TRBV15 and TRBJ2-7, with TRBD2 matching 8 bases. The ends lost 1 base at V and 3 bases at J; junction bases unmatched: 8. This CDR3 has 16 amino acids. Germline CDR1 LNHNV, CDR2 YYDKDF (reference sequence). CDR3 loop: CATSRVVSGGGYEQYF. The DNA of the CDR3 is TGTGCCACCAGCAGAGTCGTGAGCGGGGGTGGCTACGAGCAGTACTTC.

The chain has TRBV27 and TRBJ2-7; D possibly uses TRBD1 or TRBD2 (6 bases each). The CDR3 is made up of 14 amino acids. Trimming removed 6 bases at V and 5 bases at J, with 17 bases between. CDR1 and CDR2 from the germline V gene are MNHEY and SMNVEV (reference sequence). CDR3 loop: CASRGWGARNEQYF. The CDR3 coding sequence is TGTGCCAGCAGGGGATGGGGGGCGAGGAACGAGCAGTACTTC.

The genes are TRBV19 and TRBJ2-3, with D tentatively TRBD1 or TRBD2 (5 bases each). Trimming took 6 bases from V and 2 from J, leaving 9 bases between them. CDR1 is LNHDA, CDR2 SQIVND, per germline (reference sequence). The CDR3 has 13 amino acids. The CDR3 coding sequence is TGTGCCAGTAGGGCCGGGACCACAGATACGCAGTATTTT. Its translation is CASRAGTTDTQYF.

DNA for the CDR3: TGCGCCAGCAGCCGGACTAGTTTCTCCTACAATGAGCAGTTCTTC. Translating gives CASSRTSFSYNEQFF. The chain carries TRBV5-1 and TRBJ2-1, with 7 bases lining up with TRBD2. CDR1 and CDR2 from the germline V gene are SGHRS and YFSETQ. The junction had 4 bases not matched to a gene; V was cut back by 4 bases and J by 0 bases. There are 15 residues in the CDR3.

The J gene is TRBJ2-4, the V gene TRBV5-4, with 9 bases fitting TRBD2. Germline V gives CDR1 SGHNT, CDR2 YYREEE (reference sequence). The J segment lost 8 bases and the V segment lost 4 bases, leaving 13 bases of the junction unmatched. The CDR3 sequence is 16 residues long. This CDR3 reads CASSPAASGVRDIQYF. Written as DNA, the CDR3 is TGTGCCAGCAGCCCGGCGGCTAGCGGGGTGCGGGACATTCAGTACTTC. Looking up the rest from reference TRBV5-4 and TRBJ2-4 gives the full variable domain: ETGVTQSPTHLIKTRGQQVTLRCSSQSGHNTVSWYQQALGQGPQFIFQYYREEENGRGNFPPRFSGLQFPNYSSELNVNALELDDSALYLCASSPAASGVRDIQYFGAGTRLSVL.

This clone has just one count. The chain recombines TRBV4-1 with TRBJ2-7; tentative D call: TRBD2 (5 bases). This CDR3 is 14 amino acids long. Trimming took 4 bases from V and 4 from J, leaving 14 bases between them. CDR1 and CDR2 from the germline V gene are MGHRA and YSYEKL. This CDR3 is CASSRTGNLYEQYF. CDR3 in DNA: TGCGCCAGCAGCCGCACCGGGAACCTTTACGAGCAGTACTTC.

The rearrangement links TRBV14 to TRBJ2-1, with D hard to call. Per the germline V gene, CDR1 is SGHDN and CDR2 is FVKESK. The CDR3 totals 19 residues. V was clipped by 0 bases and J by 1 base, with 19 bases between them. The DNA of the CDR3 is TGTGCCAGCAGCCAAGATACCCCGATGGGGTATGGGTCCTACAATGAGCAGTTCTTC. Its translation: CASSQDTPMGYGSYNEQFF.

This clone was seen a handful of times. The chain combines TRBV2 with TRBJ1-1; no reliable D call. Between the trimmed V and J ends, which lost 5 bases and 5 bases, there was a span of 12 bases. The CDR3 is 13 amino acids. The germline V gene has CDR1 SNHLY and CDR2 FYNNEI. CDR3 sequence (DNA): TGTGCCAGCAGTCATATAACGGAAACTGAAGCTTTCTTT. Its protein product is CASSHITETEAFF.

The chain has TRBV5-4 and TRBJ1-1; D uncertain. Germline V CDR1 and CDR2: SGHNT, YYREEE (reference sequence). V shed 0 bases and J shed 8 bases, with 5 bases lying between them. The CDR3 contains 11 residues. In DNA, the CDR3 is TGTGCCAGCAGCTTGGAGAGAGAAGCTTTCTTT. It codes for CASSLEREAFF. Full variable domain (missing parts from reference TRBV5-4 and TRBJ1-1): ETGVTQSPTHLIKTRGQQVTLRCSSQSGHNTVSWYQQALGQGPQFIFQYYREEENGRGNFPPRFSGLQFPNYSSELNVNALELDDSALYLCASSLEREAFFGQGTRLTVV.

The chain links TRBV6-1 to TRBJ2-3; D not resolved. Germline V gene data show CDR1 as MNHNS and CDR2 as SASEGT. The CDR3 has 16 residues. V was trimmed by 3 bases and J by 0 bases, leaving 13 bases between them. The chain's CDR3 is CASSELEFGSTDTQYF. In nucleotides, the CDR3 is TGTGCCAGCAGTGAGTTGGAGTTTGGGAGCACAGATACGCAGTATTTT.

The chain employs TRBV7-3 and TRBJ2-2; perhaps TRBD1 as D (5 bases). Looked up from germline, CDR1 is SGHTA and CDR2 is FQGTGA. The CDR3 consists of 15 residues. V was cut by 5 bases and J by 4 bases, with 14 bases left in between. CDR3 sequence (DNA): TGTGCCAGCAGCGCTCAGGGTGTCGGCACCGGGGAGCTGTTTTTT. Amino acids: CASSAQGVGTGELFF. Looking up the rest from reference TRBV7-3 and TRBJ2-2 gives the full variable domain: GAGVSQTPSNKVTEKGKYVELRCDPISGHTALYWYRQSLGQGPEFLIYFQGTGAADDSGLPNDRFFAVRPEGSVSTLKIQRTERGDSAVYLCASSAQGVGTGELFFGEGSRLTVL.

The V gene is TRBV14, the J gene TRBJ2-6; tentative D call: TRBD1 (6 bases). Germline V lookup: CDR1 SGHDN, CDR2 FVKESK. Trimming pared 4 bases from V and 2 bases from J, leaving 15 bases between. The CDR3 has 17 residues. CDR3 protein: CASSRGYAGAGANVLTF. As DNA, the CDR3 is TGTGCCAGCAGCCGAGGTTACGCAGGGGCTGGGGCCAACGTCCTGACTTTC.